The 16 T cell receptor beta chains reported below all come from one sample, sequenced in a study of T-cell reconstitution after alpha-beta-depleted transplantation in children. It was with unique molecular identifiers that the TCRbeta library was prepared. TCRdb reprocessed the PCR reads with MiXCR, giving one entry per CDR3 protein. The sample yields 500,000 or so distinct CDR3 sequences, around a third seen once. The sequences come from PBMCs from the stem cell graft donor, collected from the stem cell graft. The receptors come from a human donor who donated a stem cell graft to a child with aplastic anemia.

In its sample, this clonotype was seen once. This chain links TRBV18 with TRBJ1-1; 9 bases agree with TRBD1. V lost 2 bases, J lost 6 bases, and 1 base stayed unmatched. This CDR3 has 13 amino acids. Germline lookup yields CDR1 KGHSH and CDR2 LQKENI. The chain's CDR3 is CASSPGTGSEAFF. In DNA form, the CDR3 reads TGTGCCAGCTCACCAGGGACAGGGTCTGAAGCTTTCTTT.

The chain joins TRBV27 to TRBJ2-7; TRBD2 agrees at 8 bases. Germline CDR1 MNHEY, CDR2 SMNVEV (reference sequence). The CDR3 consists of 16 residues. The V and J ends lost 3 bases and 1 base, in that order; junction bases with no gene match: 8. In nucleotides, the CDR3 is TGTGCCAGCAGTTTTAGGAGCGGGAGCAAGTCCTACGAGCAGTACGTC. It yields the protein CASSFRSGSKSYEQYV.

The CDR3 is CASSGAGANTEAFF. The CDR3 coding sequence is TGCGCCAGCAGTGGGGCAGGGGCGAACACTGAAGCTTTCTTT. This chain connects TRBV10-2 to TRBJ1-1; TRBD1 is a possible D gene (6 bases). CDR3 size: 14 residues. CDR1 and CDR2 (germline): WSHSY, SAAADI. Trimming stripped 4 bases from V and 1 base from J, with 10 bases between.

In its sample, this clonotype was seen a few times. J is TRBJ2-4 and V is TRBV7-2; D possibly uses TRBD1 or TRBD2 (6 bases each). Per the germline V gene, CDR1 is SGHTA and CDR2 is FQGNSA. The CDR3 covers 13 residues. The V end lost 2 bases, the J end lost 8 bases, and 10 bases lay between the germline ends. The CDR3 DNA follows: TGTGCCAGCAGCTTAAACAGGGAGGACATTCAGTACTTC. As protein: CASSLNREDIQYF.

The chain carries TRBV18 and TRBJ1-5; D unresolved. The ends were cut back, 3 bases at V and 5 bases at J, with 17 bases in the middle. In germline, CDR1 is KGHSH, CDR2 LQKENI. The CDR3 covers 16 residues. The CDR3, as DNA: TGTGCCAGCTCACCGACCGGGCCCTTAGGCGATCAGCCCCAGCATTTT. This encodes CASSPTGPLGDQPQHF.

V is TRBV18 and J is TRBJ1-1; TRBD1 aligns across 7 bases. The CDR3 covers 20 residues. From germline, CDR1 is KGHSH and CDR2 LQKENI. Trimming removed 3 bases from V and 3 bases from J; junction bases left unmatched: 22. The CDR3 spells CASSPDRVLTSGWADTEAFF. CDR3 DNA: TGTGCCAGCTCACCTGACAGGGTCCTTACCTCTGGCTGGGCAGACACTGAAGCTTTCTTT.

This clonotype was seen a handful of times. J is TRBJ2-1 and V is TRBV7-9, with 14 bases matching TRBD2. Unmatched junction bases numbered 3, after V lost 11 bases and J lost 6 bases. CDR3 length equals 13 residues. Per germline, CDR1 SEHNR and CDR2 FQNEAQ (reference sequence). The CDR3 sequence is CAGGTSGSNEQFF. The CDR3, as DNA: TGTGCCGGAGGGACTAGCGGGAGCAATGAGCAGTTCTTC.

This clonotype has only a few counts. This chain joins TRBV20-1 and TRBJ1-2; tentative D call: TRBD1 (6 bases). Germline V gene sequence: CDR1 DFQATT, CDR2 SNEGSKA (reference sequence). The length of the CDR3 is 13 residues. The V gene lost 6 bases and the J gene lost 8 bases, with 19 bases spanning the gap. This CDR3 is CSAKEGGARGYTF. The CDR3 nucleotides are TGCAGTGCCAAGGAAGGGGGAGCGAGGGGCTACACCTTC.

The CDR3 loop is CASSYVQGQQPQHF. In DNA, the CDR3 is TGTGCCAGCAGTTACGTCCAGGGTCAACAGCCCCAGCATTTT. This chain uses TRBV6-2 or TRBV6-3 with TRBJ1-5; maybe TRBD1 (5 bases). CDR1 MNHEY and CDR2 SVGEGT come from the germline V gene. Trimming removed 2 bases at V and 7 bases at J, with 12 bases between. The CDR3 covers 14 residues.

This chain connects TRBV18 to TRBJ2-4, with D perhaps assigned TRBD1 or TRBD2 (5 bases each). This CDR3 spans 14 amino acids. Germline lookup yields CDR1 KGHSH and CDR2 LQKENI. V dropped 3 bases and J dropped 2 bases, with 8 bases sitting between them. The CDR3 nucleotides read TGTGCCAGCTCACCGGGGGAATCCAAAAACATTCAGTACTTC. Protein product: CASSPGESKNIQYF.

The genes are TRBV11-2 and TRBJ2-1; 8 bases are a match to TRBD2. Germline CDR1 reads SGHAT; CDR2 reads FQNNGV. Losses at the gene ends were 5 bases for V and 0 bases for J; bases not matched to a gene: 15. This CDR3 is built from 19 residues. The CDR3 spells CASSGFENSGTPSYNEQFF. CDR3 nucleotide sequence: TGTGCCAGCAGCGGGTTTGAGAATAGCGGGACGCCCTCCTACAATGAGCAGTTCTTC.

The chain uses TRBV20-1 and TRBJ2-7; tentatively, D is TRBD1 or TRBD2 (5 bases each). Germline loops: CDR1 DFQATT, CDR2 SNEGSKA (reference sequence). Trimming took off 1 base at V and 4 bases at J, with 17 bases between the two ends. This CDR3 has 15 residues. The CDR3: CSARVISRGPYEQYF. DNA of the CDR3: TGCAGTGCTAGAGTAATCTCTAGGGGACCTTACGAGCAGTACTTC.

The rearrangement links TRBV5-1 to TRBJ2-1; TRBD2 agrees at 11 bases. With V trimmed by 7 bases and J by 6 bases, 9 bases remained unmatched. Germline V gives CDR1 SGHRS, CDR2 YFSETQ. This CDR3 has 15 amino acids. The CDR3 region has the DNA TGCGCCAGCGGAGTCTACGGGACTAGCGGCAATGAGCAGTTCTTC. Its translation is CASGVYGTSGNEQFF. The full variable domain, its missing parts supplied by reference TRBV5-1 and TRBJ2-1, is KAGVTQTPRYLIKTRGQQVTLSCSPISGHRSVSWYQQTPGQGLQFLFEYFSETQRNKGNFPGRFSGRQFSNSRSEMNVSTLELGDSALYLCASGVYGTSGNEQFFGPGTRLTVL.

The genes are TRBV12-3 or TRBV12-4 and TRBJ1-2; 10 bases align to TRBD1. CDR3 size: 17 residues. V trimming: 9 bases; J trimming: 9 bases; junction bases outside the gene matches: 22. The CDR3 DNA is TGTGCCAGTACCGACCAATGGACAGGGGGTCGCCTCCGTAGCTACACCTTC. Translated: CASTDQWTGGRLRSYTF.

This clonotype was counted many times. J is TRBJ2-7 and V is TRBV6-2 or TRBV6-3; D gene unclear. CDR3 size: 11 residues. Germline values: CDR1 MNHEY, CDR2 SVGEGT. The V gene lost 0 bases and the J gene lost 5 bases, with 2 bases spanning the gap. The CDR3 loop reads CASSYSDEQYF. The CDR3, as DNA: TGTGCCAGCAGTTACTCGGACGAGCAGTACTTC.

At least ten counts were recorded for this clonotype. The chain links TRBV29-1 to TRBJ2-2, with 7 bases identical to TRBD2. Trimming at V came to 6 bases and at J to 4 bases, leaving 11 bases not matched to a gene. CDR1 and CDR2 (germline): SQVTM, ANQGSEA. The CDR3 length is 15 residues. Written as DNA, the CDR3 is TGCAGCGTCGTAAAGAGCGGGACGGGCACCGGGGAGCTGTTTTTT. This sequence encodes CSVVKSGTGTGELFF.